Shown below are 5 T cell receptor beta chains from a single sample sequenced in a study of response to subunit inactivated influenza vaccine. TCRdb re-derived calls from the RT-PCR reads in MiXCR, one entry per CDR3 protein. The sample shows about 480,000 distinct CDR3 sequences, 25% of them seen only once. Sample: CD4+ T cells sorted from PBMCs, taken approximately 5 days after vaccination. Source of these receptors: a man aged 50 to 60 who received an inactivated influenza vaccine.

This chain links TRBV4-2 with TRBJ1-1; no definite D call. Germline V gene lookup returns CDR1 LGHNA and CDR2 YNFKEQ. V was shortened by 1 base and J by 0 bases, with 9 bases between the two germline ends. The CDR3 sequence is 15 residues long. The CDR3 is CASSQGEGMNTEAFF. The CDR3 DNA reads TGTGCCAGCAGCCAAGGAGAGGGCATGAACACTGAAGCTTTCTTT.

This clonotype was observed at least ten times. The V call is TRBV5-6, the J call TRBJ1-2; D may be TRBD1 (6 bases). The length of the CDR3 is 14 residues. With 0 bases removed from V and 5 bases from J, the gap between germline ends came to 11 bases. Germline V gene sequence: CDR1 SGHDT, CDR2 YYEEEE. The CDR3 sequence: CASSLGQVLYGYTF. The CDR3 coding sequence is TGTGCCAGCAGCTTGGGACAGGTGCTATATGGCTACACCTTC.

This clonotype was recorded at least ten times. The chain carries TRBV3-1 and TRBJ2-3; D is possibly TRBD1 or TRBD2 (5 bases each). Germline V CDR1 and CDR2: LGHDT, YNNKEL (reference sequence). V was trimmed by 4 bases and J by 7 bases, leaving 30 bases between them. The CDR3 runs to 19 residues. CDR3 loop: CASSPMSSRPRDRRHTQYF. CDR3 bases: TGTGCCAGCAGCCCCATGTCGTCTCGCCCCAGGGACCGTAGGCATACGCAGTATTTT.

This clonotype has just a few counts. CDR3: CASSPGTGRNTIYF. The CDR3 DNA is TGCGCCAGCAGCCCCGGGACAGGGAGAAACACCATATATTTT. The chain uses TRBV5-1 and TRBJ1-3, with 9 bases fitting TRBD1. With 4 bases clipped from V and 5 bases from J, the junction kept 4 bases outside the gene matches. Germline loops: CDR1 SGHRS, CDR2 YFSETQ. This CDR3 is built from 14 residues. The full variable domain, completed using reference TRBV5-1 and TRBJ1-3, is KAGVTQTPRYLIKTRGQQVTLSCSPISGHRSVSWYQQTPGQGLQFLFEYFSETQRNKGNFPGRFSGRQFSNSRSEMNVSTLELGDSALYLCASSPGTGRNTIYFGEGSWLTVV.

This chain links TRBV3-1 with TRBJ1-4; the match to TRBD1 covers 12 bases. V lost 0 bases, J lost 5 bases, and 4 bases stayed unmatched. The CDR3 covers 17 residues. Germline V gene sequence: CDR1 LGHDT, CDR2 YNNKEL (reference sequence). The CDR3 bases are TGTGCCAGCAGCCAAGAGGGACAGGGGGCAGGGAATGAAAAACTGTTTTTT. Amino acid sequence: CASSQEGQGAGNEKLFF.